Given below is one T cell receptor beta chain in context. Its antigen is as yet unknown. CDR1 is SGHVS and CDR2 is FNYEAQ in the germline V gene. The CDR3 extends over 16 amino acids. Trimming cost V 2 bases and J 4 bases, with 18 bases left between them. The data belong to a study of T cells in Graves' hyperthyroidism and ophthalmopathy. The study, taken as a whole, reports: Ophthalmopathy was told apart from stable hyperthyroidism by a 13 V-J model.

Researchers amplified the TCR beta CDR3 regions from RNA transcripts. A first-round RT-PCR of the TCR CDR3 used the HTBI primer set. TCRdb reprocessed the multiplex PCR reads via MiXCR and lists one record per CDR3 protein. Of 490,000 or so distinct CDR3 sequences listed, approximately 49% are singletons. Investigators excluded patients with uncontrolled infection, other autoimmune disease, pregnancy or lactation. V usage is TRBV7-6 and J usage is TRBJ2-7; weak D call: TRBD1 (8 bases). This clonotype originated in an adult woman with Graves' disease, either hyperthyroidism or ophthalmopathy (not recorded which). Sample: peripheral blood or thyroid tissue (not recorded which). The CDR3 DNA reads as TGTGCCAGCAGCTTAAACGGACAGGGAGGGGAGTACGAGCAGTACTTC. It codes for CASSLNGQGGEYEQYF.